These T cell receptor beta chains were read from a single sample in a study of T cell responses to AZD1222 COVID-19 vaccine. The data were produced by immunoSEQ multiplex PCR, yet TCRdb's version contains in-frame clones alone and is incomplete. The sample consists of about 120,000 clones, about nine tenths of them appearing once. The sample here was peripheral blood, taken 28 days after the second dose of the MenACWY control vaccine. The receptors stem from an adult who received the MenACWY meningococcal vaccine as a control. The CDR3 runs from the conserved cysteine through the conserved F or W. The D gene is left open where the match is weak. Clone size is not always given. Where it is, it says once, few, many or a class for expanded clones.

v_gene,abundance,d_gene,j_gene,CDR3aa,CDR3nt
TRBV29-1,.,.,TRBJ2-7,CSVDPAGSGYEQYF,TGCAGCGTTGACCCGGCAGGGTCGGGGTACGAGCAGTACTTC
TRBV29-1,once,.,TRBJ2-5,CSVPDGVLNTRETQYF,TGCAGCGTCCCGGACGGGGTCCTTAACACACGAGAGACCCAGTACTTC
TRBV27,.,TRBD2,TRBJ2-3,CASSFTSVTSGGTDTQYF,TGTGCCAGCAGTTTCACCTCAGTGACTAGCGGGGGAACAGATACGCAGTATTTT
TRBV5-6,once,.,TRBJ1-3,CASSAWGSGNTIYF,TGTGCCAGCAGCGCTTGGGGCTCTGGAAACACCATATATTTT
TRBV27,.,.,TRBJ2-1,CASSVSQARSEQFF,TGTGCCAGCAGTGTGTCGCAGGCGAGGAGTGAGCAGTTCTTC
TRBV27,.,.,TRBJ2-7,CASSLRVGVYEQYF,TGTGCCAGCAGTTTAAGGGTGGGGGTCTACGAGCAGTACTTC
TRBV2,few,TRBD1,TRBJ2-1,CASSSGQGAGEQFF,TGTGCCAGCAGCAGCGGACAGGGGGCGGGTGAGCAGTTCTTC
TRBV15,.,.,TRBJ2-3,CATSRQGGLSTDTQYF,TGTGCCACCAGCAGACAGGGGGGCCTAAGCACAGATACGCAGTATTTT
TRBV6-5,.,TRBD1,TRBJ2-5,CASSWTGWETQYF,TGTGCCAGCAGTTGGACAGGGTGGGAGACCCAGTACTTC
TRBV10-3,.,.,TRBJ2-1,CAISEGQPGNEQFF,TGTGCCATCAGTGAGGGACAGCCCGGGAATGAGCAGTTCTTC
TRBV6-1,.,.,TRBJ1-2,CASSEGTGANYGYTF,TGTGCCAGCAGTGAAGGGACCGGTGCTAACTATGGCTACACCTTC
TRBV4-3,.,.,TRBJ2-2,CASSQDQQFTGELFF,TGCGCCAGCAGCCAAGACCAACAGTTCACCGGGGAGCTGTTTTTT
TRBV6-6,.,TRBD1,TRBJ2-3,CASSYAGTGGTDTQYF,TGTGCCAGCAGTTACGCCGGGACAGGTGGCACAGATACGCAGTATTTT
TRBV5-1,once,.,TRBJ2-5,CASSLRDLETQYF,TGCGCCAGCAGCTTGAGGGATCTAGAGACCCAGTACTTC
TRBV28,.,.,TRBJ1-3,CASSPQRILGNTIYF,TGTGCCAGCAGTCCCCAACGGATTCTCGGAAACACCATATATTTT
TRBV5-1,.,.,TRBJ2-3,CASRSPTDTQYF,TGCGCCAGCCGCTCCCCCACAGATACGCAGTATTTT
TRBV5-6,.,.,TRBJ1-3,CASSLAGLGNTIYF,TGTGCCAGCAGCTTGGCTGGGCTTGGAAACACCATATATTTT
TRBV6-6,.,TRBD2,TRBJ2-7,CASSFVTSANPYEQYF,TGTGCCAGCAGTTTTGTGACTAGCGCCAATCCCTACGAGCAGTACTTC
TRBV5-1,.,.,TRBJ1-2,CASSGTGQGYGYTF,TGCGCCAGCAGCGGAACGGGACAAGGCTATGGCTACACCTTC
TRBV28,once,.,TRBJ1-1,CASSLWGENTEAFF,TGTGCCAGCAGTTTATGGGGGGAGAACACTGAAGCTTTCTTT
TRBV5-4,once,.,TRBJ1-3,CASSSAGSGNTIYF,TGTGCCAGCAGCTCAGCGGGCTCTGGAAACACCATATATTTT
TRBV9,.,.,TRBJ2-3,CASSVGLRRGRGDTQYF,TGTGCCAGCAGCGTTGGACTAAGGAGGGGGCGAGGAGATACGCAGTATTTT
TRBV5-1,.,.,TRBJ2-5,CASRSGVSGQETQYF,TGCGCCAGCAGATCCGGGGTGTCGGGGCAAGAGACCCAGTACTTC
TRBV19,.,TRBD1,TRBJ2-5,CASSMAGRGLVQETQYF,TGTGCCAGTAGTATGGCTGGCAGGGGGCTAGTCCAAGAGACCCAGTACTTC
TRBV4-2,.,TRBD2,TRBJ2-1,CASSQELAGGINEQFF,TGTGCCAGCAGCCAAGAACTAGCGGGGGGAATCAATGAGCAGTTCTTC
TRBV3-1/TRBV3-2,.,TRBD2,TRBJ2-1,CASSRPGSGNNNEQFF,TGTGCCAGCAGCCGGCCAGGGAGCGGGAATAACAATGAGCAGTTCTTC
TRBV5-6,.,.,TRBJ1-1,CASTRRGFVSEAFF,TGTGCCAGCACCCGTAGGGGGTTCGTCTCTGAAGCTTTCTTT
TRBV12-3/TRBV12-4,.,TRBD1,TRBJ1-1,CASSLGQKVEAFF,TGTGCCAGCAGTTTGGGACAGAAGGTTGAAGCTTTCTTT
TRBV6-5,.,TRBD1,TRBJ1-4,CASTQGGQLNEKLFF,TGTGCCAGCACCCAGGGGGGGCAGCTTAATGAAAAACTGTTTTTT
TRBV14,.,.,TRBJ1-4,CASSQLGTAHEKLFF,TGTGCCAGCAGCCAATTGGGGACTGCACATGAAAAACTGTTTTTT
TRBV28,once,.,TRBJ1-3,CATHQGGSGNTIYF,TGTGCCACCCATCAAGGGGGCTCTGGAAACACCATATATTTT
TRBV5-1,few,TRBD1,TRBJ1-4,CASSLGQGRNEKLFF,TGCGCCAGCAGCCTCGGACAGGGCCGTAATGAAAAACTGTTTTTT
TRBV19,once,.,TRBJ2-1,CASSERNEQFF,TGTGCCAGTAGTGAGAGGAATGAGCAGTTCTTC
TRBV29-1,once,.,TRBJ1-2,CSVTGSEFYGYTF,TGCAGCGTCACAGGGTCGGAGTTCTATGGCTACACCTTC
TRBV2,.,.,TRBJ1-1,CASSEDRRSEAFF,TGTGCCAGCAGTGAAGACAGACGGTCTGAAGCTTTCTTT
TRBV4-1,.,TRBD1,TRBJ1-3,CASSLIGTALRNTIYF,TGCGCCAGCAGCCTCATCGGGACAGCCCTTAGAAACACCATATATTTT
TRBV28,.,TRBD1,TRBJ1-1,CASSLQGAAEAFF,TGTGCCAGCAGCCTTCAGGGGGCAGCTGAAGCTTTCTTT
TRBV28,.,.,TRBJ2-1,CASSPGTKRYNEQFF,TGTGCCAGCAGTCCCGGGACCAAAAGGTACAATGAGCAGTTCTTC
TRBV6-5,once,.,TRBJ1-6,CASSPETYNSPLHF,TGTGCCAGCAGTCCCGAAACCTATAATTCACCCCTCCACTTT
TRBV29-1,.,.,TRBJ2-1,CSVEEPGADSYNEQFF,TGCAGCGTTGAAGAGCCAGGGGCCGACTCCTACAATGAGCAGTTCTTC
TRBV5-1,.,.,TRBJ2-2,CASSLAWLGGPTGELFF,TGCGCCAGCAGCTTGGCCTGGTTGGGGGGGCCTACCGGGGAGCTGTTTTTT
TRBV28,.,.,TRBJ1-1,CASSTLDGLKNTEAFF,TGTGCCAGCAGTACCCTTGACGGACTAAAGAACACTGAAGCTTTCTTT
TRBV6-6,.,TRBD1,TRBJ1-4,CASSGQGNEKLFF,TGTGCCAGCAGTGGACAGGGGAATGAAAAACTGTTTTTT
TRBV5-6,.,.,TRBJ1-1,CASSLMTVNTEAFF,TGTGCCAGCAGCCTAATGACAGTCAACACTGAAGCTTTCTTT
TRBV2,.,.,TRBJ1-5,CASSEKTSGRYSYSNQPQHF,TGTGCCAGCAGTGAGAAGACCTCGGGACGGTATTCATATAGCAATCAGCCCCAGCATTTT
TRBV28,.,TRBD2,TRBJ2-3,CASSPGLPRVAQYF,TGTGCCAGCAGCCCGGGACTACCTCGGGTTGCGCAGTATTTT
TRBV5-6,.,TRBD1,TRBJ2-2,CASTRTGQNTGELFF,TGTGCCAGCACCCGGACAGGGCAGAACACCGGGGAGCTGTTTTTT
TRBV5-6,.,TRBD2,TRBJ2-7,CASSPGLAITYEQYF,TGTGCCAGCAGCCCGGGACTAGCCATTACCTACGAGCAGTACTTC
TRBV6-5,.,TRBD1,TRBJ1-4,CASSYGRGPGYEKLFF,TGTGCCAGCAGTTACGGAAGGGGGCCAGGGTATGAAAAACTGTTTTTT
TRBV5-4,few,.,TRBJ2-2,CASSLVGGPNTGELFF,TGTGCCAGCAGCTTGGTTGGGGGGCCGAACACCGGGGAGCTGTTTTTT
TRBV19,.,.,TRBJ2-7,CASSMMVGREQYF,TGTGCCAGTAGTATGATGGTAGGCCGCGAGCAGTACTTC
TRBV2,.,.,TRBJ2-5,CASGSTQETQYF,TGTGCCAGCGGGTCGACACAAGAGACCCAGTACTTC
TRBV7-9,.,.,TRBJ1-4,CASSLLLGGNNEKLFF,TGTGCCAGCAGCTTACTATTAGGTGGGAATAATGAAAAACTGTTTTTT
TRBV27,.,.,TRBJ2-7,CASTYAFGGTYEQYF,TGTGCCAGCACATACGCATTCGGGGGTACCTACGAGCAGTACTTC
TRBV28,.,TRBD2,TRBJ2-1,CASSGLAAGSYNEQFF,TGTGCCAGCAGTGGTCTAGCGGCGGGGTCCTACAATGAGCAGTTCTTC
TRBV24-1,.,TRBD1,TRBJ2-5,CATSDIGTGRETQYF,TGTGCCACCAGTGATATCGGGACAGGGAGAGAGACCCAGTACTTC
TRBV28,.,.,TRBJ1-5,CASSSGIGNQPQHF,TGTGCCAGCAGTAGCGGTATTGGCAATCAGCCCCAGCATTTT
TRBV5-4,.,.,TRBJ1-2,CASSLASRDKNYGYTF,TGTGCCAGCAGCTTGGCGTCCCGGGACAAGAACTATGGCTACACCTTC